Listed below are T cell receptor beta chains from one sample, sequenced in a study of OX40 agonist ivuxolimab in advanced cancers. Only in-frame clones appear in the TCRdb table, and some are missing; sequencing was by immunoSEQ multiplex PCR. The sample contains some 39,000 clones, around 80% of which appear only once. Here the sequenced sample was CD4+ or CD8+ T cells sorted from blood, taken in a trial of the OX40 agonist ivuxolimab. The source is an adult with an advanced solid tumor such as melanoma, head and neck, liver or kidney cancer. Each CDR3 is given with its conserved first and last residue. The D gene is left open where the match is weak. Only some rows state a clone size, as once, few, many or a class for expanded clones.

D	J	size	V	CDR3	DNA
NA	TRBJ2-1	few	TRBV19	CASSLSGTYNEQFF	TGTGCCAGTAGTTTGTCAGGTACATACAATGAGCAGTTCTTC
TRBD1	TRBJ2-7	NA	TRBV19	CASSIVEGAGEQYF	TGTGCCAGTAGTATAGTTGAGGGGGCCGGCGAGCAGTACTTC
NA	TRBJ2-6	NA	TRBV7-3	CASSQDRPSGANVLTF	TGTGCCAGCAGCCAAGACCGCCCCTCTGGGGCCAACGTCCTGACTTTC
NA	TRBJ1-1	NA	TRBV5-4	CASSPNLEGYPTEAFF	TGTGCCAGCAGCCCTAATCTTGAGGGTTATCCGACTGAAGCTTTCTTT
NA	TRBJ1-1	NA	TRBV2	CASSDLQGRTEAFF	TGTGCCAGCAGTGATTTGCAGGGGAGGACTGAAGCTTTCTTT
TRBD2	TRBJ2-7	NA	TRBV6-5	CASSPGTKSYEQYF	TGTGCCAGCAGCCCCGGGACTAAGTCCTACGAGCAGTACTTC
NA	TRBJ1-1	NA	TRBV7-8	CASTSRGLGTEAFF	TGTGCCAGCACCTCTAGGGGGTTGGGCACTGAAGCTTTCTTT
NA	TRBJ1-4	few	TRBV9	CASSGSGIATNEKLFF	TGTGCCAGCAGCGGCAGCGGGATTGCAACTAATGAAAAACTGTTTTTT
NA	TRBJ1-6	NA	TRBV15	CATGRDVNSPLHF	TGTGCCACCGGTCGGGACGTTAATTCACCCCTCCACTTT
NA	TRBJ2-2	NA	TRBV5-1	CASRGPGELFF	TGCGCCAGCAGAGGACCCGGGGAGCTGTTTTTT
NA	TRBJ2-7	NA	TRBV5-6	CASSLRTYEQYF	TGTGCCAGCAGCTTGCGGACCTACGAGCAGTACTTC
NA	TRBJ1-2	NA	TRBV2	CASSTIYDGYTF	TGTGCCAGCAGTACGATTTATGATGGCTACACCTTC
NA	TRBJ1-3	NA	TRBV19	CASRGPGGNTIYF	TGTGCCAGCCGGGGCCCGGGTGGAAACACCATATATTTT
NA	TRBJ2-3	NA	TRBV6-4	CASSDSPDLGFEGDTQYF	TGTGCCAGCAGTGACTCCCCGGATTTAGGGTTTGAAGGAGATACGCAGTATTTT
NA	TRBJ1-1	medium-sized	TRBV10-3	CAIKTALGFGNTEAFF	TGTGCCATCAAGACCGCACTTGGGTTCGGGAACACTGAAGCTTTCTTT
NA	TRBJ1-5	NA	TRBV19	CASSIAPGQAGNQPQHF	TGTGCCAGTAGTATAGCACCAGGGCAGGCGGGGAATCAGCCCCAGCATTTT
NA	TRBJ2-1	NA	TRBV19	CASSIYSHNNEQFF	TGTGCCAGTAGTATCTATTCTCATAACAATGAGCAGTTCTTC
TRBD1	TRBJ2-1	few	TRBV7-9	CASSLAWGQGANEQFF	TGTGCCAGCAGCTTAGCTTGGGGACAGGGGGCCAATGAGCAGTTCTTC
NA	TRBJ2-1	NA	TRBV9	CASSVGRGGNEQFF	TGTGCCAGCAGCGTAGGAAGGGGTGGCAATGAGCAGTTCTTC
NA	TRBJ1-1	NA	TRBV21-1	CASSPPSNTEAFF	TGTGCCAGCAGCCCACCGTCCAACACTGAAGCTTTCTTT
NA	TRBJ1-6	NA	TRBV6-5	CASSYESSYNSPLHF	TGTGCCAGCAGTTACGAGTCCTCCTATAATTCACCCCTCCACTTT
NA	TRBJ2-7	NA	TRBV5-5	CATQPVGKGPYEQYF	TGTGCCACCCAACCAGTGGGGAAGGGCCCCTACGAGCAGTACTTC
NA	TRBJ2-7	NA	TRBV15	CATSRTVGNEQYF	TGTGCCACCAGCAGGACGGTGGGCAACGAGCAGTACTTC
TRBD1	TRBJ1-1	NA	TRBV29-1	CSVPRLGGQGYTEAFF	TGCAGCGTTCCTCGGCTGGGGGGACAGGGATACACTGAAGCTTTCTTT
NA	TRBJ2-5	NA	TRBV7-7	CASSGPGGAGETQYF	TGTGCCAGCAGCGGCCCAGGGGGGGCGGGTGAGACCCAGTACTTC
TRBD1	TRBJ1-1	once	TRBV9	CASSAETGDEQAFF	TGTGCCAGCAGCGCCGAGACAGGGGATGAACAAGCTTTCTTT